The clone carrying this T cell receptor (beta chain) has just a few counts. Its antigen is currently unknown. V was cut by 4 bases and J by 4 bases, with 15 bases left in between. Germline V gene sequence: CDR1 SGHRS, CDR2 YFSETQ. The CDR3 contains 14 residues. This sample was taken from a study of shared clonotypes between healthy human individuals. Points from the study as a whole: Limited genetic and exposure-history diversity came from having few donors. Of the naive CD4 clonotypes, about 5.4% were shared across a few donors.

Repertoires were generated with immunoSEQ multiplex PCR, while TCRdb's copy carries only in-frame clones and drops some. The data contain about 700,000 clones, under 80% of them singletons. Sequencing used memory CD4+ T cells sorted from blood. Subset of the sample: CD45RA-negative fraction. The chain recombines TRBV5-1 with TRBJ2-7, with a possible D match to TRBD1 (5 bases). This TCR came from a woman aged 30 to 39 in good health. CDR3 loop: CASSPSNRLYEQYF. The CDR3 DNA follows: TGCGCCAGCAGCCCGTCGAACAGGCTTTACGAGCAGTACTTC. The variable domain in full, completed from reference TRBV5-1 and TRBJ2-7, reads KAGVTQTPRYLIKTRGQQVTLSCSPISGHRSVSWYQQTPGQGLQFLFEYFSETQRNKGNFPGRFSGRQFSNSRSEMNVSTLELGDSALYLCASSPSNRLYEQYFGPGTRLTVT.